One sample yielded the 11 T cell receptor beta chains listed below, sequenced in a study of regulatory T cells in long-lasting Graves disease (TCRdb year 2021). The library was built by means of multiplex PCR. Sequencing was carried out with an Illumina HiSeq 4000. TCR beta libraries were built with iRepertoire HTBI primers and Arm-PCR amplification of CDR3 regions. TCRdb trimmed the raw reads at Q25, called clones with MiXCR and kept productive beta chains. Each record represents a unique CDR3 protein, reported with the most common genes and DNA among its rows. This sample lists about 240,000 distinct CDR3 sequences; roughly a fifth were detected once. Over 11% of the sample comes from the top ten. Read against the paper, the sample's time point label means: newly diagnosed GD, antithyroid drugs for less than 3 months. For both TCR sequencing and RNA sequencing, RNA was extracted from PBMCs in TRIzol.

The sample here was peripheral blood mononuclear cells (PBMCs), taken at new diagnosis, from a patient treated with antithyroid drugs. Receptors were obtained from a female donor with Graves disease.

This clonotype has a count of ten or more. Here the CDR3 DNA reads TGTGCCAGCAGCACGCGTTACGACGAGCAGTACTTC. Translation: CASSTRYDEQYF. The chain recombines TRBV3-1 with TRBJ2-7; D ambiguous. CDR1 LGHDT and CDR2 YNNKEL come from the germline V gene (reference sequence). The V gene lost 5 bases and the J gene lost 5 bases, with 10 bases spanning the gap. CDR3 length equals 12 residues.

In this sample, this clonotype turned up many times. The chain uses TRBV3-1 and TRBJ2-7; D not resolved. Trimming took 0 bases from V and 3 from J, leaving 6 bases between them. The CDR3 has 13 amino acids. CDR1 is LGHDT and CDR2 is YNNKEL in the germline V gene (reference sequence). The CDR3 here is CASSQDYYYEQYF. In nucleotides, the CDR3 is TGTGCCAGCAGCCAAGACTATTACTACGAGCAGTACTTC.

This clonotype was detected many times. The rearrangement links TRBV28 to TRBJ1-1, with D maybe TRBD1 (5 bases). The CDR3 runs 14 residues. With 1 base removed from V and 11 bases from J, the gap between germline ends came to 17 bases. Germline-derived CDR1 and CDR2 are MDHEN and SYDVKM. The DNA for the CDR3 is TGTGCCAGCAGTTTATCTCGTAGTGAAAGGGGCGCTTTCTTT. Translation gives CASSLSRSERGAFF.

This clonotype appeared many times. V and J are TRBV20-1 and TRBJ2-2; 10 bases map to TRBD1. Trimming at V came to 3 bases and at J to 4 bases, leaving 5 bases not matched to a gene. Germline V lookup: CDR1 DFQATT, CDR2 SNEGSKA (reference sequence). The CDR3 has 15 amino acids. CDR3 coding DNA: TGCAGTGCTAGGAGGACAGGGGGACGCACCGGGGAGCTGTTTTTT. Translated: CSARRTGGRTGELFF.

This clonotype was seen repeatedly, ten times or more. This rearrangement joins TRBV3-1 to TRBJ1-2; D is unclear. This CDR3 region has 13 residues. V was trimmed by 0 bases and J by 5 bases, leaving 7 bases between them. The germline V gene encodes CDR1 LGHDT and CDR2 YNNKEL (reference sequence). CDR3 region: CASSQEFVYGYTF. The CDR3 DNA sequence: TGTGCCAGCAGCCAAGAATTCGTGTATGGCTACACCTTC.

This clonotype was counted many times. The chain is built from TRBV6-5 and TRBJ2-7; D remains ambiguous. This CDR3 has 16 residues. Germline CDR1 reads MNHEY; CDR2 reads SVGAGI. V shed 2 bases and J shed 7 bases, with 21 bases lying between them. Here the CDR3 DNA reads TGTGCCAGCAGTTACGGGTCGGTAGTTGGGTCTAGGGAGCAGTACTTC. Its protein product is CASSYGSVVGSREQYF.

The table lists this clonotype with a few counts. CDR3 loop: CASSPLGRSNTEAFF. In DNA, the CDR3 is TGTGCCAGCAGCCCCCTCGGCAGGTCGAACACTGAAGCTTTCTTT. The genes are TRBV7-9 and TRBJ1-1; D remains unclear. Germline CDR1 and CDR2: SEHNR and FQNEAQ (reference sequence). Between the trimmed V and J ends, which lost 5 bases and 1 base, there was a span of 14 bases. The CDR3 extends over 15 amino acids. The whole variable domain, remainder taken from reference TRBV7-9 and TRBJ1-1, is DTGVSQNPRHKITKRGQNVTFRCDPISEHNRLYWYRQTLGQGPEFLTYFQNEAQLEKSRLLSDRFSAERPKGSFSTLEIQRTEQGDSAMYLCASSPLGRSNTEAFFGQGTRLTVV.

The genes are TRBV20-1 and TRBJ2-7; 7 bases align to TRBD2. V dropped 7 bases and J dropped 4; count of bases not matched to a gene: 7. Germline CDR1 DFQATT, CDR2 SNEGSKA (reference sequence). The CDR3 sequence is 12 residues long. In DNA form, the CDR3 reads TGCAGTGTTCCCCGGGGGGTGTACGAGCAGTACTTC. As protein: CSVPRGVYEQYF.

This clonotype was observed at least ten times. DNA for the CDR3: TGCAGTGCTAGAAGGGGGATCTACGAGCAGTACTTC. It translates to CSARRGIYEQYF. The V call is TRBV20-1, the J call TRBJ2-7; D perhaps matches TRBD1 (6 bases). The CDR3 length is 12 residues. Germline CDR1 is DFQATT and CDR2 is SNEGSKA (reference sequence). V was clipped by 2 bases and J by 3 bases, with 8 bases between them.

This clonotype was observed many times. This chain joins TRBV12-3 or TRBV12-4 and TRBJ2-4; the D is unclear. V was pared by 6 bases and J by 3 bases, with 6 bases between. This CDR3 contains 12 residues. The CDR3 DNA reads as TGTGCCAGCAGGGGATACAAAAACATTCAGTACTTC. This gives the protein CASRGYKNIQYF.

In its sample, this clonotype was seen many times. The chain uses TRBV5-4 and TRBJ2-3; weak D call: TRBD1 (5 bases). Germline V gives CDR1 SGHNT, CDR2 YYREEE (reference sequence). V gave up 6 bases and J gave up 4 bases, with 15 bases separating them. The CDR3 runs to 14 residues. The CDR3 is CASIRKGMADTQYF. The CDR3 DNA reads TGTGCCAGCATCCGGAAGGGGATGGCAGATACGCAGTATTTT. Variable domain in full (rest from reference TRBV5-4 and TRBJ2-3): ETGVTQSPTHLIKTRGQQVTLRCSSQSGHNTVSWYQQALGQGPQFIFQYYREEENGRGNFPPRFSGLQFPNYSSELNVNALELDDSALYLCASIRKGMADTQYFGPGTRLTVL.